The 32 T cell receptor beta chains below come from one sample, sequenced in a study of T-cell memory formation after mild COVID-19. TCRdb used MiXCR to reprocess the 5' RACE reads, holding one entry per CDR3 protein. The table has around 80,000 distinct CDR3 sequences, about 15% seen once. The material sequenced was PBMCs or a T cell subset sorted from them (not recorded which). The receptor set was obtained from an adult woman who had mild COVID-19 (a few samples of this study predate the infection). Cell type and time point are not known.

This clonotype was observed a few times. DNA of the CDR3: TGCGCCAGCAGCTTGTTGGGACAGAACAATCAGCCCCAGCATTTT. Amino acids: CASSLLGQNNQPQHF. The chain uses TRBV5-1 and TRBJ1-5, with 7 bases identical to TRBD1. Germline CDR1 reads SGHRS; CDR2 reads YFSETQ. V was clipped by 1 base and J by 3 bases; unmatched bases: 4. The length of the CDR3 is 15 residues. Looking up the rest from reference TRBV5-1 and TRBJ1-5 gives the full variable domain: KAGVTQTPRYLIKTRGQQVTLSCSPISGHRSVSWYQQTPGQGLQFLFEYFSETQRNKGNFPGRFSGRQFSNSRSEMNVSTLELGDSALYLCASSLLGQNNQPQHFGDGTRLSIL.

The genes are TRBV25-1 and TRBJ2-7; D is perhaps TRBD1 (6 bases). CDR3 size: 13 residues. The germline V and J ends were trimmed by 0 bases and 4 bases, with 7 bases remaining between them. The germline gives CDR1 MGHDK, CDR2 SYGVNS. The CDR3 spells CASSEYRGYEQYF. CDR3 nucleotides: TGTGCCAGCAGTGAATACAGGGGTTACGAGCAGTACTTC.

This rearrangement joins TRBV4-3 to TRBJ2-1; 7 nucleotides agree with TRBD1. J was trimmed by 9 bases and V by 0 bases; bases with no gene match: 8. Germline-derived CDR1 and CDR2 are LGHNA and YSLEER. The CDR3 loop spans 15 amino acids. In DNA form, the CDR3 reads TGCGCCAGCAGCCAAGAGACCGGGACAGTGAGTGAGCAGTTCTTC. Translation gives CASSQETGTVSEQFF.

This clonotype was counted a few times. The chain links TRBV6-2 or TRBV6-3 to TRBJ2-2; 7 nucleotides agree with TRBD2. Germline V gene data show CDR1 as MNHEY and CDR2 as SVGEGT. The CDR3 loop spans 18 amino acids. V shed 0 bases, J shed 0 bases, and the junction held 7 bases outside the gene matches. The CDR3 DNA follows: TGTGCCAGCAGTTACTCGTTCGAAGCGGGGTCGAACACCGGGGAGCTGTTTTTT. This translates into CASSYSFEAGSNTGELFF.

This rearrangement joins TRBV12-3 or TRBV12-4 to TRBJ2-1; D unclear. Trimming removed 2 bases at V and 10 bases at J, with 6 bases between. The length of the CDR3 is 11 residues. CDR3 in amino acids: CASSLKYEQFF. In nucleotides, the CDR3 is TGTGCCAGCAGTTTAAAGTACGAGCAGTTCTTC.

The rearrangement links TRBV7-9 to TRBJ2-1; D is unclear. This CDR3 comprises 13 residues. V lost 1 base, J lost 2 bases, and 3 bases lay in between. Germline assignment: CDR1 SEHNR and CDR2 FQNEAQ (reference sequence). The CDR3 DNA sequence: TGTGCCAGCAGCTTAGAAGCCTACAATGAGCAGTTCTTC. As protein: CASSLEAYNEQFF. Looking up the rest from reference TRBV7-9 and TRBJ2-1 gives the full variable domain: DTGVSQNPRHKITKRGQNVTFRCDPISEHNRLYWYRQTLGQGPEFLTYFQNEAQLEKSRLLSDRFSAERPKGSFSTLEIQRTEQGDSAMYLCASSLEAYNEQFFGPGTRLTVL.

This clonotype was found a few times. The V and J genes are TRBV7-3 and TRBJ2-1; D gene unclear. The CDR3 is made up of 11 amino acids. Trimming left V 2 bases short and J 8 bases short, with 4 bases between. Per the germline V gene, CDR1 is SGHTA and CDR2 is FQGTGA. CDR3 region: CASSLLDEQFF. DNA for the CDR3: TGTGCCAGCAGCTTACTGGATGAGCAGTTCTTC.

The chain employs TRBV4-1 and TRBJ1-2; 8 bases fit TRBD1. After removal of 4 bases from V and 2 bases from J, the junction contained 9 bases not matched to a gene. The germline CDR1 and CDR2 sequences are MGHRA and YSYEKL. This CDR3 has 16 amino acids. DNA of the CDR3: TGCGCCAGCAGCCCTCTACCGGGACAGGCAAACTATGGCTACACCTTC. This gives the protein CASSPLPGQANYGYTF.

The rearrangement links TRBV15 to TRBJ1-2; 9 bases are a match to TRBD1. V gave up 1 base and J gave up 8 bases; unmatched junction bases: 5. This CDR3 has 14 amino acids. CDR1 and CDR2 (germline): LNHNV, YYDKDF (reference sequence). CDR3 loop: CATSRGTGAGGYTF. CDR3 DNA: TGTGCCACCAGCAGAGGGACAGGGGCTGGGGGCTACACCTTC.

The rearrangement joins TRBV10-3 to TRBJ1-1; perhaps TRBD1 as D (5 bases). CDR1 ENHRY and CDR2 SYGVKD come from the germline V gene. V was clipped by 3 bases and J by 0 bases, with 17 bases between them. The CDR3 extends over 17 amino acids. DNA of the CDR3: TGTGCCATCAGTGACCGACAGCAAGAACCGTTGAACACTGAAGCTTTCTTT. Protein: CAISDRQQEPLNTEAFF.

This clonotype showed up many times. The rearrangement links TRBV15 to TRBJ2-3; TRBD2 matches 9 bases. This CDR3 is 19 amino acids long. Germline CDR1 LNHNV, CDR2 YYDKDF (reference sequence). V trimming: 3 bases; J trimming: 0 bases; junction bases outside the gene matches: 13. CDR3 residues: CATSSGGTSQSSSTDTQYF. CDR3 DNA: TGTGCCACCAGCAGTGGCGGGACTAGCCAAAGCTCGAGCACAGATACGCAGTATTTT.

The rearrangement links TRBV30 to TRBJ2-1; D is unresolved. Germline CDR1 is GTSNPN and CDR2 is SVGIG (reference sequence). Trimming removed 5 bases from V and 2 bases from J, with 13 bases in between. The CDR3 runs to 14 residues. The CDR3 DNA reads as TGTGCCTGGGTCCCCCTGCTGCCCTACAATGAGCAGTTCTTC. It is translated as CAWVPLLPYNEQFF.

This clonotype was counted ten times or more. The chain is built from TRBV27 and TRBJ2-2; D remains unclear. CDR3 length: 13 residues. V shed 2 bases and J shed 0 bases, with 1 base lying between them. The germline V gene encodes CDR1 MNHEY and CDR2 SMNVEV (reference sequence). The CDR3 region is CASSLANTGELFF. CDR3 sequence (DNA): TGTGCCAGCAGTTTAGCGAACACCGGGGAGCTGTTTTTT.

V is TRBV13 and J is TRBJ2-7, with TRBD2 matching 13 bases. Germline CDR1 and CDR2: PRHDT and FYEKMQ (reference sequence). There are 14 residues in the CDR3. J gave up 6 bases and V 6 bases, and 5 bases lay outside the gene matches. The CDR3 spells CASRLAGGLGEQYF. CDR3 nucleotide sequence: TGTGCCAGCAGACTAGCGGGAGGGCTAGGCGAGCAGTACTTC.

The V call is TRBV9, the J call TRBJ2-7, with no clear D. V was cut by 4 bases and J by 6 bases, with 20 bases left in between. Germline V lookup: CDR1 SGDLS, CDR2 YYNGEE. The CDR3 runs to 15 residues. The CDR3 DNA sequence: TGTGCCAGCAGCCCCTCCGGCCCCTGGTCCCGCGAGCAGTACTTC. Its translation is CASSPSGPWSREQYF. The full variable domain, its missing parts supplied by reference TRBV9 and TRBJ2-7, is DSGVTQTPKHLITATGQRVTLRCSPRSGDLSVYWYQQSLDQGLQFLIQYYNGEERAKGNILERFSAQQFPDLHSELNLSSLELGDSALYFCASSPSGPWSREQYFGPGTRLTVT.

This chain uses TRBV11-3 with TRBJ2-2; 10 nucleotides agree with TRBD2. This CDR3 comprises 16 residues. V lost 4 bases and J lost 4; bases outside the gene matches: 6. Per the germline V gene, CDR1 is SGHNT and CDR2 is YENEEA. The CDR3 nucleotides are TGTGCCAGCAGCTCCGGACTAGCGGCATCCACCGGGGAGCTGTTTTTT. This encodes CASSSGLAASTGELFF.

The chain carries TRBV24-1 and TRBJ2-7; weak D call: TRBD1 (5 bases). Germline CDR1 and CDR2: KGHDR and SFDVKD. The CDR3 is 16 amino acids. CDR3 bases: TGTTCAACCTATAAACGTGACAGTGAGAGCTCCTACGAGCAGTACTTC. Translation: CSTYKRDSESSYEQYF.

This clonotype was seen only a few times. The chain employs TRBV7-8 and TRBJ2-2; no reliable D call. Germline assignment: CDR1 SGHVS and CDR2 FQNEAQ. Trimming left V 4 bases short and J 5 bases short, with 11 bases between. There are 14 residues in the CDR3. CDR3 bases: TGTGCCAGCAGCTGGCGCTTCCAAACCGGGGAGCTGTTTTTT. Protein sequence: CASSWRFQTGELFF.

J is TRBJ2-7 and V is TRBV20-1; 12 bases match TRBD1. J lost 3 bases, V lost 6 bases, and 6 bases had no gene match. The CDR3 sequence is 14 residues long. Germline CDR1 reads DFQATT; CDR2 reads SNEGSKA (reference sequence). The CDR3 loop is CSAGTGGPIYEQYF. The CDR3 DNA follows: TGCAGTGCGGGGACAGGGGGCCCAATCTACGAGCAGTACTTC.

This clonotype was seen a handful of times. The rearrangement joins TRBV24-1 to TRBJ2-7; possible D gene TRBD2, 7 bases. V lost 0 bases, J lost 4 bases, and 15 bases lay in between. CDR1 is KGHDR, CDR2 SFDVKD, per germline. The CDR3 sequence is 16 residues long. The CDR3 DNA sequence: TGTGCCACCAGTGATTTGACGGGGGGCGATGGTTACGAGCAGTACTTC. This translates into CATSDLTGGDGYEQYF.

This clonotype has a handful of counts. CDR3 loop: CASKVDHQPLGEQYF. The CDR3 DNA follows: TGCGCCAGCAAAGTCGATCATCAACCCTTAGGCGAGCAGTACTTC. The J gene is TRBJ2-7, the V gene TRBV4-1; D gene unclear. Looked up from germline, CDR1 is MGHRA and CDR2 is YSYEKL. Trimming shortened V by 7 bases and J by 6 bases, and 22 bases separated the two germline ends. There are 15 residues in the CDR3.

This clonotype has more than one count but fewer than ten. The J gene is TRBJ2-3, the V gene TRBV11-2; D perhaps matches TRBD2 (6 bases). This CDR3 region has 16 residues. Germline CDR1 SGHAT, CDR2 FQNNGV. V gave up 5 bases and J gave up 1 base, with 16 bases separating them. CDR3 coding DNA: TGTGCCAGCAGCCACGTGCCGGGAGAAGGCACAGATACGCAGTATTTT. It specifies CASSHVPGEGTDTQYF.

V is TRBV4-2 and J is TRBJ2-7; 7 bases are a match to TRBD1. CDR1 LGHNA and CDR2 YNFKEQ come from the germline V gene. Trimming took 0 bases from V and 1 from J; bases not matched to a gene: 3. This CDR3 has 15 residues. The CDR3 sequence: CASSQERDSSYEQYF. The CDR3 bases are TGTGCCAGCAGCCAAGAAAGGGACAGTTCCTACGAGCAGTACTTC.

CDR3 nucleotides: TGTGCCAGCAGCACTAGGACAGTCCAAGAGACCCAGTACTTC. Encoded protein: CASSTRTVQETQYF. This chain connects TRBV7-2 to TRBJ2-5; D may be TRBD1 (6 bases). V lost 5 bases to trimming and J lost 1 base, with 11 bases between them. Germline values: CDR1 SGHTA, CDR2 FQGNSA. The CDR3 extends over 14 amino acids. The full variable domain, in which reference TRBV7-2 and TRBJ2-5 provide the parts outside the CDR3, is GAGVSQSPSNKVTEKGKDVELRCDPISGHTALYWYRQSLGQGLEFLIYFQGNSAPDKSGLPSDRFSAERTGGSVSTLTIQRTQQEDSAVYLCASSTRTVQETQYFGPGTRLLVL.

The rearrangement uses TRBV5-1 and TRBJ2-2; weak D call: TRBD1 (5 bases). Trimming shortened V by 6 bases and J by 1 base, and 16 bases separated the two germline ends. CDR3 length: 16 amino acids. CDR1 is SGHRS, CDR2 YFSETQ, per germline. As DNA, the CDR3 is TGCGCCAGCATGGTATGGGGCAGTCAGAACACCGGGGAGCTGTTTTTT. This translates into CASMVWGSQNTGELFF.

The chain links TRBV4-2 to TRBJ2-5, with TRBD1 matching 7 bases. The CDR3 length is 15 residues. CDR1 is LGHNA and CDR2 is YNFKEQ in the germline V gene. V shed 1 base, J shed 5 bases, and the junction held 7 bases outside the gene matches. The CDR3 DNA reads as TGTGCCAGCAGCCAAGCACAGGGGAGTGGGGAGACCCAGTACTTC. This sequence encodes CASSQAQGSGETQYF.

This clonotype was recorded a few times. The J gene is TRBJ1-1, the V gene TRBV5-6; D is ambiguous. Germline-derived CDR1 and CDR2 are SGHDT and YYEEEE. With 7 bases removed from V and 8 bases from J, the gap between germline ends came to 21 bases. The length of the CDR3 is 14 residues. CDR3 DNA: TGTGCCAGCCAAACGATTACGCCCCCGGAAGAAGCTTTCTTT. It is translated as CASQTITPPEEAFF.

The rearrangement joins TRBV5-6 to TRBJ1-5; possible D gene TRBD1, 6 bases. The germline V gene has CDR1 SGHDT and CDR2 YYEEEE. The CDR3 is 14 amino acids. The V and J ends lost 4 bases and 4 bases respectively, with 12 bases between them. The CDR3 spells CASSPGTNNQPQHF. The CDR3 coding sequence is TGTGCCAGCAGCCCCGGGACAAATAATCAGCCCCAGCATTTT.

This clonotype appeared once. The rearrangement joins TRBV20-1 to TRBJ2-3; unclear D gene. CDR3 length equals 10 residues. The germline CDR1 and CDR2 sequences are DFQATT and SNEGSKA (reference sequence). V was clipped by 3 bases and J by 14 bases, with 12 bases between them. CDR3 residues: CSASEAGWYF. The CDR3 DNA reads TGCAGTGCTAGCGAAGCCGGGTGGTATTTT.

The J gene is TRBJ2-1, the V gene TRBV2; D may match TRBD1 or TRBD2 (5 bases each). V shed 8 bases and J shed 8 bases, with 10 bases lying between them. Germline assignment: CDR1 SNHLY and CDR2 FYNNEI. CDR3 length: 11 residues. The CDR3 DNA follows: TGTGCCAGCCTACGGGGCGATGAGCAGTTCTTC. Protein sequence: CASLRGDEQFF.

There are a few counts of this clonotype. The chain joins TRBV6-6 to TRBJ2-1; TRBD2 matches at 11 bases. Germline V gives CDR1 MNHNY, CDR2 SVGAGI (reference sequence). With 4 bases clipped from V and 8 bases from J, the junction kept 4 bases outside the gene matches. The CDR3 loop spans 14 amino acids. CDR3 sequence: CASSLAGGFDEQFF. The CDR3 DNA reads TGTGCCAGCAGTTTAGCGGGAGGGTTTGATGAGCAGTTCTTC.

The rearrangement links TRBV20-1 to TRBJ2-3, with unresolved D. V lost 0 bases and J lost 0, with 16 bases in between. Germline V gene lookup returns CDR1 DFQATT and CDR2 SNEGSKA (reference sequence). This CDR3 contains 17 residues. This chain's CDR3 is CSARDRIGVTSTDTQYF. As DNA, the CDR3 is TGCAGTGCTAGAGATAGGATTGGGGTTACTAGCACAGATACGCAGTATTTT.